This T cell receptor beta chain was sequenced in a study of cytomegalovirus exposure and HLA in healthy donors. As for the study in general: Approximately 83 million unique TCRs from HLA-typed donors were held in an early data release.

The V and J ends lost 5 bases and 5 bases respectively, with 16 bases between them. This CDR3 has 14 residues. Germline values: CDR1 SGHRS, CDR2 YFSETQ. A multiplex PCR was run with 60 Vbeta primers and 13 Jbeta primers. Only in-frame clones appear in the TCRdb table, and some are missing; sequencing was by immunoSEQ multiplex PCR. The table records about 150,000 clones, approximately 85% of them present only once. The J gene is TRBJ1-2, the V gene TRBV5-1, with D possibly being TRBD1 (5 bases). The sequenced sample consisted of PBMCs. The TCR was taken from a man between 45 and 60 years old in good health and CMV-seropositive. This CDR3 reads CASRRPGSGYGYTF. In DNA form, the CDR3 reads TGCGCCAGCAGACGGCCAGGATCAGGGTATGGCTACACCTTC.